This T cell receptor (beta chain) was captured by sequencing in a study of blood T cells in healthy people across ages. Study overall: Per two T cells, about one barcoded beta molecule was captured through template switching.

This CDR3 contains 17 residues. J lost 3 bases, V lost 3 bases, and 5 bases had no gene match. Germline lookup yields CDR1 MNHEY and CDR2 SMNVEV (reference sequence). PCR was performed a second time for about 7 to 11 cycles using a sample-barcoded 5' primer and a J-beta primer mix. TCRdb fed the 5' RACE reads into MiXCR, producing one record per CDR3 protein. Of approximately 900,000 distinct CDR3 sequences listed, about 48% are singletons. This clonotype came up a few times. The sequenced sample consisted of blood. The chain uses TRBV27 and TRBJ2-5; 15 nucleotides align to TRBD2. The origin of this receptor is a man aged 30 to 39 in good health. This CDR3 reads CASSLGLAGGPEETQYF. CDR3 DNA sequence: TGTGCCAGCAGTTTGGGACTAGCGGGGGGACCCGAAGAGACCCAGTACTTC.